This T cell receptor (beta chain) was identified in a study of CD8 T cells in Susac syndrome. When the RNA was reverse transcribed, random hexamers were used with an input of 0.5 to 1 ug. Amplification of TCR beta CDR3 by immunoSEQ multiplex PCR spanned 54 Vbeta and 13 Jbeta. TCRdb fed the immunoSEQ multiplex PCR reads into MiXCR, producing one record per CDR3 protein. The table includes some 200,000 distinct CDR3 sequences, less than 95% detected once. The germline V gene has CDR1 SGDLS and CDR2 YYNGEE. Trimming took 2 bases from V and 0 from J, leaving 6 bases between them. The CDR3 extends over 14 amino acids. This clonotype appeared a single time. Sequencing of TCR beta drew on CD8+ and CD4+ T cells from blood. Controls comprised healthy donors matched for age and sex. TEMRA cells were enriched by FACS, while CD8+ and CD4+ T cells were obtained through a negative isolation that was performed magnetically.

Sequencing was performed on CD4+ T cells from PBMCs. The TCR sequence derives from a human donor in good health. The chain uses TRBV9 and TRBJ2-4; weak D call: TRBD2 (5 bases). Here the CDR3 DNA reads TGTGCCAGCAGCGTGAGGGAAGCCAAAAACATTCAGTACTTC. Translating it yields CASSVREAKNIQYF.